The entry that follows covers one TCR beta chain sequence. As yet, its antigen is unknown. V was clipped by 4 bases and J by 1 base, with 4 bases between them. Germline V CDR1 and CDR2: SNHLY, FYNNEI. CDR3 length: 12 amino acids. Produced via immunoSEQ multiplex PCR; TCRdb's table is partial and in-frame only. The sample carries approximately 35,000 clones, over 60% recorded once. These data come from a study of OX40 agonist ivuxolimab in advanced cancers. In the study overall: Averaging about 60 years in age, with a range of about 23 to 79, the cohort was around 83% male. One patient with hepatocellular carcinoma and two with cutaneous melanoma, three in all, had partial responses.

Study findings and constraints: In general, CD8+ T cells held more expanded clones than CD4+ did, on average. Partial responders dosed at 0.1-3.0 mg/kg displayed clonal expansion ranking among the lowest.

The sample was CD4+ or CD8+ T cells sorted from blood, taken in a trial of the OX40 agonist ivuxolimab. The sequence was obtained from an adult with an advanced solid tumor such as melanoma, head and neck, liver or kidney cancer. The chain uses TRBV2 and TRBJ1-1, with unresolved D. CDR3 sequence: CASSGQNTEAFF. Here the CDR3 DNA reads TGTGCCAGCAGTGGCCAGAACACTGAAGCTTTCTTT.